This T cell receptor (beta chain) was captured in a study of CD8 T cells in Susac syndrome. CDR1 SGHDT and CDR2 YYEEEE come from the germline V gene. The CDR3 spans 11 residues. TEMRA cells were enriched by FACS, while CD8+ and CD4+ T cells were obtained through a negative isolation that was performed magnetically. As for this clonotype: One end of the junction does not line up with germline, which may come from a read error.

The RNA input was about 0.5 to 1 ug, and it was reverse transcribed with random hexamers. By means of immunoSEQ multiplex PCR, TCR beta CDR3 spanning 54 Vbeta and 13 Jbeta underwent amplification. TCRdb called the immunoSEQ multiplex PCR reads again in MiXCR, with one record for every CDR3 protein. The repertoire holds roughly 80,000 distinct CDR3 sequences, around 90% seen once, with around 0.49% in the top ten. This chain connects TRBV5-6 to TRBJ2-5; no reliable D call. The sequenced material came from CD8+ T cells from PBMCs. The sequence was collected from a human donor with multiple sclerosis. The CDR3 nucleotides read TGCAACAGCAGCCTCGAAGAGACCCAGTACTTC. As protein: CNSSLEETQYF.